This T cell receptor beta chain was observed in a study of blood T cell repertoires in COVID-19. At the level of the study: The cDNA or gDNA used as material had been derived from T cells, B-cell-depleted T cells, or PBMCs.

TCRdb's table, derived via immunoSEQ multiplex PCR, lists solely in-frame clones and lacks some. The sample carries some 230,000 clones, approximately 83% recorded once. V was trimmed by 1 base and J by 7 bases, leaving 7 bases between them. The CDR3 contains 12 residues. In germline, CDR1 is LGHNA, CDR2 YSLEER. This receptor was taken from a woman aged 40 to 50 with acute COVID-19. The V gene is TRBV4-3, the J gene TRBJ1-1, with no clear D. Sample: PBMCs or T cells enriched from blood (not recorded which). CDR3 region: CASSQATGEAFF. The CDR3 DNA sequence: TGCGCCAGCAGCCAAGCAACTGGTGAAGCTTTCTTT.